These 8 T cell receptor beta chains share one sample of origin, sequenced in a study of T cell repertoires in cytomegalovirus infection. TCRdb processed the reads anew with MiXCR; each CDR3 protein has one entry. The table has approximately 910,000 distinct CDR3 sequences, about a third seen once; the top ten hold over 11%. Antigens for these TCRs are unknown. The specimen comprised cultured CD8+ T cells from PBMCs, sampled from culture after CMV antigen stimulation. These receptors were obtained from a human donor in good health (CMV status not recorded). Some clones in this sample may be carry-over from other donors' samples.

V is TRBV4-3 and J is TRBJ2-1, with D possibly called TRBD1 or TRBD2 (6 bases each). In germline, CDR1 is LGHNA, CDR2 YSLEER. V was trimmed by 1 base and J by 2 bases, leaving 15 bases between them. This CDR3 comprises 17 residues. For the CDR3, the DNA is TGCGCCAGCAGCCAAGTCTTTTCTGGGGGGCCCTACAATGAGCAGTTCTTC. Protein sequence: CASSQVFSGGPYNEQFF.

This clonotype was seen at least ten times. The chain has TRBV12-3 or TRBV12-4 and TRBJ2-4; a weak D match, TRBD2 (6 bases). V lost 3 bases and J lost 1, with 25 bases in between. The CDR3 runs 20 residues. The CDR3 is CASSFDLMGGKQKAKNIQYF. CDR3 nucleotide sequence: TGTGCCAGCAGTTTTGACCTCATGGGGGGTAAACAGAAGGCCAAAAACATTCAGTACTTC.

This clonotype was counted a few times. The V call is TRBV4-1, the J call TRBJ2-6, with D uncertain. The germline V gene has CDR1 MGHRA and CDR2 YSYEKL. The CDR3 is 15 residues long. V lost 4 bases and J 0 bases, leaving 7 bases between the germline ends. CDR3 coding DNA: TGCGCCAGCAGCCCATCGTTCTCTGGGGCCAACGTCCTGACTTTC. It codes for CASSPSFSGANVLTF.

V is TRBV4-3 and J is TRBJ2-3; the D is unclear. This CDR3 comprises 15 residues. Per the germline V gene, CDR1 is LGHNA and CDR2 is YSLEER. The V end was cut by 0 bases, the J end by 3 bases, with 10 bases between. The CDR3 loop is CASSQDQGSTDTQYF. In DNA, the CDR3 is TGCGCCAGCAGCCAAGATCAAGGTAGTACAGATACGCAGTATTTT.

This clonotype was counted only a few times. The chain recombines TRBV10-3 with TRBJ2-7; D remains ambiguous. The germline gives CDR1 ENHRY, CDR2 SYGVKD. This CDR3 comprises 15 residues. V was pared by 2 bases and J by 3 bases, with 14 bases between. The CDR3 reads CAISEMTDNSYEQYF. In nucleotides, the CDR3 is TGTGCCATCAGTGAGATGACCGATAATAGCTACGAGCAGTACTTC.

The V and J genes are TRBV29-1 and TRBJ1-2; 10 bases fit TRBD1. The CDR3 is 13 amino acids. Germline values: CDR1 SQVTM, CDR2 ANQGSEA. After removal of 4 bases from V and 6 bases from J, the junction contained 5 bases not matched to a gene. CDR3 coding DNA: TGCAGCGTTGGTGGGACAGGGGTGGATGGCTACACCTTC. It specifies CSVGGTGVDGYTF.

The chain recombines TRBV28 with TRBJ2-7; D ambiguous. CDR1 is MDHEN, CDR2 SYDVKM, per germline. The CDR3 is 14 residues long. V was trimmed by 2 bases and J by 4 bases, leaving 12 bases between them. The CDR3 sequence: CASSLIASGYEQYV. CDR3 bases: TGTGCCAGCAGTTTAATTGCGTCCGGATACGAGCAGTACGTC.

In this sample, this clonotype turned up a few times. This chain joins TRBV7-9 and TRBJ1-5; D is unclear. Trimming removed 2 bases from V and 0 bases from J, with 14 bases in between. The CDR3 totals 17 residues. From germline, CDR1 is SEHNR and CDR2 FQNEAQ (reference sequence). CDR3 in amino acids: CASSLSLGLYSNQPQHF. The CDR3 DNA reads TGTGCCAGCAGCTTAAGCCTGGGGTTATATAGCAATCAGCCCCAGCATTTT. The entire variable domain, with the rest obtained from reference TRBV7-9 and TRBJ1-5, is as follows: DTGVSQNPRHKITKRGQNVTFRCDPISEHNRLYWYRQTLGQGPEFLTYFQNEAQLEKSRLLSDRFSAERPKGSFSTLEIQRTEQGDSAMYLCASSLSLGLYSNQPQHFGDGTRLSIL.